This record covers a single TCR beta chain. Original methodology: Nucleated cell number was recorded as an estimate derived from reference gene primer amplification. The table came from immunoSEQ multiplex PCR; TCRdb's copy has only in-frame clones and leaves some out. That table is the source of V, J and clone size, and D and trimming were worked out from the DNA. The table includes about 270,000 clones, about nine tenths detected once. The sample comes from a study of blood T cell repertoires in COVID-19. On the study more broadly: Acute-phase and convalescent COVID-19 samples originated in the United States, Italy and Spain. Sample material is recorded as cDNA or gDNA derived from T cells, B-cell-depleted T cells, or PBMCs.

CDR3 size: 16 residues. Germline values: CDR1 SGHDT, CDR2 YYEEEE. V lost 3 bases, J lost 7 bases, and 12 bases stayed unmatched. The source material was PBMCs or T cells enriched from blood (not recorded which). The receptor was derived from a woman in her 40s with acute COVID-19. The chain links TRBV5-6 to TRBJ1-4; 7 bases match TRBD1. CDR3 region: CASSWTGGLSGEKLFF. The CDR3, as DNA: TGTGCCAGCAGCTGGACAGGAGGCCTTTCCGGTGAAAAACTGTTTTTT.